These T cell receptor beta chains were read from a single sample in a study of T cell changes during pregnancy in multiple sclerosis. Sequencing used immunoSEQ multiplex PCR; TCRdb keeps in-frame clones, though not all of them. The data show nearly 60,000 clones, about 90% seen once. The source was CD4+ T cells from peripheral blood mononuclear cells, collected after pregnancy. The receptors originated from a female donor in good health, enrolled as a control in a pregnancy study. Both conserved end residues are part of each CDR3. D genes are given only for firm matches. Clone size, where shown, is once, few, many, or a class for clones that have expanded.

TRBJ1-2	NA	TRBV6-4	NA	CASSAGYGYTF	TGTGCCAGCAGTGCGGGCTATGGCTACACCTTC
TRBJ2-7	NA	TRBV5-6	NA	CASSITRALPPYEQYF	TGTGCCAGCAGTATAACCCGAGCTTTGCCCCCTTACGAGCAGTACTTC
TRBJ2-7	NA	TRBV16	NA	CASSQSMSEQYF	TGTGCCAGCAGCCAATCGATGAGCGAGCAGTACTTC
TRBJ2-3	NA	TRBV5-4	NA	CASTQAKSTDTQYF	TGTGCCAGCACACAGGCTAAAAGCACAGATACGCAGTATTTT
TRBJ2-7	TRBD1	TRBV11-3	NA	CASSRNPTTGDSYEQYF	TGTGCCAGCAGCCGAAACCCGACGACAGGGGACTCCTACGAGCAGTACTTC
TRBJ1-2	NA	TRBV5-1	NA	CASSLGGQITYGYTF	TGCGCCAGCAGCTTGGGGGGGCAGATCACTTATGGCTACACCTTC
TRBJ2-1	TRBD2	TRBV4-2	NA	CASSPQTIAGGSSVGEQFF	TGTGCCAGCAGCCCCCAAACCATAGCGGGGGGGTCTTCTGTTGGTGAGCAGTTCTTC
TRBJ2-7	NA	TRBV6-5	NA	CASSSHRVSRSYEQYF	TGTGCCAGCAGTTCCCACAGGGTCTCGCGCTCCTACGAGCAGTACTTC
TRBJ1-6	NA	TRBV11-2	NA	CASSLLRANSPLHF	TGTGCCAGCAGCTTACTGAGGGCAAATTCACCCCTCCACTTT
TRBJ2-2	NA	TRBV19	NA	CASTLMGQRNTGELFF	TGTGCCAGTACCTTAATGGGGCAGAGAAACACCGGGGAGCTGTTTTTT
TRBJ1-2	NA	TRBV5-6	NA	CASSFIEGTYTF	TGTGCCAGCAGCTTTATTGAGGGAACCTACACCTTC
TRBJ1-4	TRBD1	TRBV29-1	once	CSATGTGGLGEKLFF	TGCAGCGCCACAGGGACAGGGGGTCTAGGCGAAAAACTGTTTTTT
TRBJ1-1	NA	TRBV7-9	NA	CASSFAGVTEAFF	TGTGCCAGCAGCTTTGCGGGGGTCACTGAAGCTTTCTTT
TRBJ2-5	NA	TRBV4-3	NA	CASSQDRRETQYF	TGCGCCAGCAGCCAAGACCGTCGGGAGACCCAGTACTTC
TRBJ2-3	NA	TRBV7-2	NA	CANSGRGHRDTQYF	TGTGCCAACTCGGGGCGGGGGCACAGGGATACGCAGTATTTT
TRBJ1-2	NA	TRBV5-8	NA	CASSLSGEVHGYTF	TGTGCCAGCAGCTTGAGTGGGGAGGTCCATGGCTACACCTTC
TRBJ2-5	TRBD1	TRBV19	NA	CASSYGTGGVQETQYF	TGTGCCAGTAGCTATGGGACAGGGGGCGTACAAGAGACCCAGTACTTC
TRBJ2-5	NA	TRBV13	NA	CASSLGLEVEETQYF	TGTGCCAGCAGCTTAGGCCTTGAGGTAGAAGAGACCCAGTACTTC
TRBJ2-5	NA	TRBV7-2	NA	CASLPRGKETQYF	TGTGCCAGCCTTCCCAGGGGTAAAGAGACCCAGTACTTC
TRBJ1-1	NA	TRBV5-1	NA	CASSLRTDNTEAFF	TGCGCCAGCAGCTTAAGGACAGATAACACTGAAGCTTTCTTT
TRBJ2-5	NA	TRBV2	NA	CASTPENWYQETQYF	TGTGCCAGCACCCCGGAGAATTGGTACCAAGAGACCCAGTACTTC
TRBJ1-5	NA	TRBV19	NA	CASSDRGSQPQHF	TGTGCCAGTAGTGACCGGGGTAGTCAGCCCCAGCATTTT
TRBJ2-5	TRBD2	TRBV9	NA	CASSPSGVTHQETQYF	TGTGCCAGCAGCCCTAGCGGGGTAACCCACCAAGAGACCCAGTACTTC
TRBJ1-2	NA	TRBV18	NA	CASSPPITEIYTF	TGTGCCAGCTCACCTCCAATTACAGAAATCTACACCTTC